These 27 T cell receptor beta chains share one sample of origin, sequenced in a study of blood T cell repertoires in COVID-19. Data came from immunoSEQ multiplex PCR; TCRdb stores just in-frame clones and leaves some out. The table has 150,000 to 200,000 clones, roughly 85% seen once. The source material was peripheral blood. The origin of the receptors is a human donor with acute or convalescent COVID-19. The donor label of this sample is uncertain.

V usage is TRBV30 and J usage is TRBJ1-2; 8 bases match TRBD1. The germline gives CDR1 GTSNPN, CDR2 SVGIG (reference sequence). V was clipped by 1 base and J by 3 bases; unmatched bases: 7. CDR3 size: 15 residues. CDR3 coding DNA: TGTGCCTGGAGTGATGGACAGGGCGGATACTATGGCTACACCTTC. Amino acid sequence: CAWSDGQGGYYGYTF.

The chain combines TRBV19 with TRBJ1-3; TRBD1 is a possible D gene (5 bases). V was shortened by 3 bases and J by 0 bases, with 18 bases between the two germline ends. The CDR3 is made up of 18 amino acids. Germline loops: CDR1 LNHDA, CDR2 SQIVND (reference sequence). CDR3 nucleotide sequence: TGTGCCAGTAGTATCGTCCCAGGGACTTTCAGCTCTGGAAACACCATATATTTT. As protein: CASSIVPGTFSSGNTIYF.

This clone occurred a few times. The V gene is TRBV7-2, the J gene TRBJ1-1; a possible D gene is TRBD1 (5 bases). Germline V gene sequence: CDR1 SGHTA, CDR2 FQGNSA. The CDR3 has 14 residues. With 1 base removed from V and 4 bases from J, the gap between germline ends came to 10 bases. This chain's CDR3 is CASSLGPGSTEAFF. CDR3 coding DNA: TGTGCCAGCAGCTTAGGACCAGGGTCCACTGAAGCTTTCTTT.

This clone was detected a few times. The rearrangement links TRBV29-1 to TRBJ1-5; D possibly corresponds to TRBD1 (6 bases). Germline assignment: CDR1 SQVTM and CDR2 ANQGSEA. V was clipped by 4 bases and J by 3 bases, with 10 bases between them. The CDR3 runs to 13 residues. The CDR3 sequence is CSVGGRDNQPQHF. The CDR3, as DNA: TGCAGCGTTGGGGGGCGCGACAATCAGCCCCAGCATTTT.

This clone has a single count. The chain couples TRBV18 to TRBJ1-5, with a weak D call TRBD1 (5 bases). Per germline, CDR1 KGHSH and CDR2 LQKENI. V was trimmed by 6 bases and J by 3 bases, leaving 15 bases between them. This CDR3 spans 15 amino acids. CDR3 loop: CASSGQGGINQPQHF. The CDR3 region has the DNA TGTGCCAGCTCGGGGCAGGGTGGAATCAATCAGCCCCAGCATTTT.

The chain uses TRBV2 and TRBJ1-1, with a possible D match to TRBD1 (6 bases). Germline-derived CDR1 and CDR2 are SNHLY and FYNNEI. The V and J ends lost 7 bases and 0 bases respectively, with 15 bases between them. This CDR3 has 15 amino acids. This CDR3 reads CASNDRRPLNTEAFF. The CDR3 nucleotides read TGTGCCAGCAACGACAGGAGGCCCTTGAACACTGAAGCTTTCTTT.

The J gene is TRBJ1-1, the V gene TRBV6-5, with D maybe TRBD1 (6 bases). Germline CDR1 and CDR2: MNHEY and SVGAGI. V lost 2 bases to trimming and J lost 0 bases, with 13 bases between them. This CDR3 contains 16 residues. The CDR3 DNA is TGTGCCAGCAGTTACGGGGGGGGGCGCGTGAACACTGAAGCTTTCTTT. It translates to CASSYGGGRVNTEAFF.

This chain joins TRBV27 and TRBJ2-3; a possible D gene is TRBD1 (5 bases). In germline, CDR1 is MNHEY, CDR2 SMNVEV (reference sequence). V dropped 2 bases and J dropped 0 bases, with 9 bases sitting between them. The CDR3 covers 15 residues. CDR3: CASSLRGSSTDTQYF. The CDR3 nucleotides are TGTGCCAGCAGTTTAAGGGGCAGTAGCACAGATACGCAGTATTTT.

V is TRBV18 and J is TRBJ1-1; D might be TRBD1 (6 bases). In germline, CDR1 is KGHSH, CDR2 LQKENI. This CDR3 is 20 amino acids long. V lost 4 bases and J lost 7, with 34 bases in between. CDR3 coding DNA: TGTGCCAGCTCACGACGGCCAAATACCGGGACAAACCGACCGTCGGGTGAAGCTTTCTTT. Translated: CASSRRPNTGTNRPSGEAFF.

This chain connects TRBV7-2 to TRBJ2-2; the D is unclear. The CDR3 length is 13 residues. Trimming removed 2 bases from V and 3 bases from J, with 4 bases in between. Germline loops: CDR1 SGHTA, CDR2 FQGNSA. The CDR3: CASSLSYTGELFF. The CDR3 nucleotides read TGTGCCAGCAGCTTATCGTACACCGGGGAGCTGTTTTTT.

The chain is built from TRBV10-3 and TRBJ1-1, with D possibly TRBD1 on 6 matching bases. Germline lookup yields CDR1 ENHRY and CDR2 SYGVKD. The ends were cut back, 10 bases at V and 4 bases at J, with 13 bases in the middle. CDR3 size: 12 residues. The CDR3 reads CATTGSVTEAFF. The CDR3 nucleotides read TGTGCCACAACAGGGTCGGTCACTGAAGCTTTCTTT.

This clone was seen a single time. The chain combines TRBV25-1 with TRBJ2-1; 9 bases agree with TRBD1. Unmatched junction bases numbered 9, after V lost 8 bases and J lost 4 bases. CDR3 size: 15 residues. Germline lookup yields CDR1 MGHDK and CDR2 SYGVNS. The CDR3 reads CASSKQGAQYNEQFF. The DNA of the CDR3 is TGTGCCAGCTCCAAACAGGGGGCGCAGTACAATGAGCAGTTCTTC.

V and J are TRBV28 and TRBJ1-2; 7 positions match TRBD1. V was clipped by 7 bases and J by 0 bases; unmatched bases: 8. This CDR3 contains 15 residues. The germline V gene has CDR1 MDHEN and CDR2 SYDVKM. The CDR3 DNA is TGTGCCAGCAAGCAGGGGGGCTCCTCTAACTATGGCTACACCTTC. Translated: CASKQGGSSNYGYTF.

This chain connects TRBV6-5 to TRBJ2-7; TRBD2 aligns across 13 bases. J lost 3 bases, V lost 4 bases, and 3 bases had no gene match. This CDR3 is 15 amino acids long. Germline CDR1 is MNHEY and CDR2 is SVGAGI. This CDR3 reads CASSSRLAGGYEQYF. DNA for the CDR3: TGTGCCAGCAGTTCCCGACTAGCGGGGGGCTACGAGCAGTACTTC.

The rearrangement uses TRBV27 and TRBJ1-5, with 9 bases lining up with TRBD1. This CDR3 spans 18 amino acids. Germline values: CDR1 MNHEY, CDR2 SMNVEV (reference sequence). V was pared by 6 bases and J by 3 bases, with 15 bases of the junction left unmatched. The CDR3 is CASSRDRVGLGTNQPQHF. As DNA, the CDR3 is TGTGCCAGCAGCCGGGACAGGGTCGGCTTAGGGACCAATCAGCCCCAGCATTTT.

This CDR3 reads CASSIDRVGYTF. The CDR3 DNA reads TGTGCCAGCAGCATAGACAGGGTGGGCTACACCTTC. The chain links TRBV12-3 or TRBV12-4 to TRBJ1-2; 7 bases fit TRBD1. The CDR3 sequence is 12 residues long. Trimming removed 6 bases from V and 8 bases from J; junction bases left unmatched: 6.

The CDR3, as DNA: TGTGCCAGCAGCGCGGGGACTAGCGGGGGGGTTCGCCGCACAGATACGCAGTATTTT. It specifies CASSAGTSGGVRRTDTQYF. The chain carries TRBV9 and TRBJ2-3; 16 nucleotides agree with TRBD2. The germline V gene encodes CDR1 SGDLS and CDR2 YYNGEE. This CDR3 is built from 19 residues. Losses at the gene ends were 3 bases for V and 1 base for J; bases not matched to a gene: 8. Looking up the rest from reference TRBV9 and TRBJ2-3 gives the full variable domain: DSGVTQTPKHLITATGQRVTLRCSPRSGDLSVYWYQQSLDQGLQFLIQYYNGEERAKGNILERFSAQQFPDLHSELNLSSLELGDSALYFCASSAGTSGGVRRTDTQYFGPGTRLTVL.

This chain links TRBV14 with TRBJ2-7, with D maybe TRBD1 (6 bases). CDR3 length equals 13 residues. The germline gives CDR1 SGHDN, CDR2 FVKESK. V lost 4 bases to trimming and J lost 3 bases, with 10 bases between them. Here the CDR3 reads CASSLLGGYEQYF. DNA for the CDR3: TGTGCCAGCAGCCTCCTAGGGGGCTACGAGCAGTACTTC.

In nucleotides, the CDR3 is TGTGCCACCAGCGCCTACAGTTATGAAAAACTGTTTTTT. This codes for CATSAYSYEKLFF. The chain uses TRBV15 and TRBJ1-4, with no clear D. The CDR3 length is 13 residues. The V gene lost 5 bases and the J gene lost 6 bases, with 10 bases spanning the gap. The V gene's germline CDR1 is LNHNV and CDR2 YYDKDF (reference sequence).

The chain uses TRBV19 and TRBJ2-2; the match to TRBD1 covers 8 bases. The V gene's germline CDR1 is LNHDA and CDR2 SQIVND (reference sequence). The CDR3 has 16 residues. Unmatched junction bases numbered 7, after V lost 6 bases and J lost 1 base. The CDR3 reads CASSIWTGKNTGELFF. Written as DNA, the CDR3 is TGTGCCAGTAGCATTTGGACAGGGAAGAACACCGGGGAGCTGTTTTTT.

V gene TRBV7-3 combines with J gene TRBJ2-1, with D perhaps TRBD2 (5 bases). The CDR3 sequence is 16 residues long. V lost 2 bases to trimming and J lost 8 bases, with 19 bases between them. Germline CDR1 reads SGHTA; CDR2 reads FQGTGA. Written as DNA, the CDR3 is TGTGCCAGCAGCTTAGCATCGAGCGGTGGTTTGGATGAGCAGTTCTTC. It is translated as CASSLASSGGLDEQFF. Full variable domain (outside the CDR3, taken from reference TRBV7-3 and TRBJ2-1): GAGVSQTPSNKVTEKGKYVELRCDPISGHTALYWYRQSLGQGPEFLIYFQGTGAADDSGLPNDRFFAVRPEGSVSTLKIQRTERGDSAVYLCASSLASSGGLDEQFFGPGTRLTVL.

This clone was observed a few times. This rearrangement joins TRBV7-9 to TRBJ1-4; D perhaps matches TRBD1 (5 bases). Germline-derived CDR1 and CDR2 are SEHNR and FQNEAQ (reference sequence). The CDR3 has 15 residues. Between the trimmed V and J ends, which lost 9 bases and 2 bases, there was a span of 16 bases. CDR3 in amino acids: CASVPWGDTNEKLFF. The CDR3 DNA reads TGTGCCAGTGTTCCGTGGGGCGATACTAATGAAAAACTGTTTTTT. Drawing the rest from reference TRBV7-9 and TRBJ1-4, the complete variable domain is DTGVSQNPRHKITKRGQNVTFRCDPISEHNRLYWYRQTLGQGPEFLTYFQNEAQLEKSRLLSDRFSAERPKGSFSTLEIQRTEQGDSAMYLCASVPWGDTNEKLFFGSGTQLSVL.

The chain employs TRBV10-2 and TRBJ1-1; D is unclear. Trimming removed 3 bases at V and 3 bases at J, with 8 bases between. The CDR3 is 13 residues long. Per the germline V gene, CDR1 is WSHSY and CDR2 is SAAADI. In nucleotides, the CDR3 is TGCGCCAGCAGTGAAAATGAGGACACTGAAGCTTTCTTT. Encoded protein: CASSENEDTEAFF.

The V gene is TRBV7-2, the J gene TRBJ2-7; perhaps TRBD1 as D (5 bases). V was pared by 5 bases and J by 0 bases, with 20 bases between. The CDR3 is 17 amino acids. Germline CDR1 SGHTA, CDR2 FQGNSA. DNA of the CDR3: TGTGCCAGCAGCATACGGCGCGACAGCCAGGCCTCCTACGAGCAGTACTTC. Amino acids: CASSIRRDSQASYEQYF.

J is TRBJ2-2 and V is TRBV6-5; possibly TRBD1 for D (6 bases). CDR1 and CDR2 (germline): MNHEY, SVGAGI. V was trimmed by 6 bases and J by 3 bases, leaving 8 bases between them. The CDR3 covers 13 residues. CDR3 bases: TGTGCCAGCAGGGGGGCAGACACCGGGGAGCTGTTTTTT. It yields the protein CASRGADTGELFF.

The genes are TRBV3-1 (or the pseudogene TRBV3-2) and TRBJ1-2, with D hard to call. The CDR3 is 13 residues long. Trimming took off 2 bases at V and 3 bases at J, with 7 bases between the two ends. Germline CDR1 and CDR2: LGHDT and YNNKEL (reference sequence). As DNA, the CDR3 is TGTGCCAGCAGCCAAACCAGTTACTATGGCTACACCTTC. It is translated as CASSQTSYYGYTF.

In regard to this clone: The germline gene is not matched at one end of the junction; a read error may be the cause. The CDR3, as DNA: TGTGCCACCAGCGGAGAGGGGGCTTGGCAGCCCCAGCATTTT. Amino acid sequence: CATSGEGAWQPQHF. The V and J genes are TRBV15 and TRBJ1-5; 7 bases fit TRBD1. Per the germline V gene, CDR1 is LNHNV and CDR2 is YYDKDF (reference sequence). CDR3 length: 14 amino acids.